Listed below are T cell receptor beta chains from one sample, sequenced in a study of cytomegalovirus exposure and HLA in healthy donors. Some clones are missing from TCRdb's copy, which holds only in-frame ones; the method was immunoSEQ multiplex PCR. The data show around 150,000 clones, approximately 88% seen once. The sequencing sample was made of PBMCs. These receptor sequences come from a woman aged 18 to 35 in good health and CMV-seropositive. CDR3s include the opening cysteine and the closing phenylalanine or tryptophan. The order of the fields is clone size, V gene, D gene, J gene, CDR3 DNA, CDR3 protein. D genes are given only for firm matches. Clone size is given for some rows only: seen once, a few or many times, or a class if the clone is expanded.

size: -
V: TRBV9
D: TRBD2
J: TRBJ2-1
DNA: TGTGCCAGCAGCGCCAGACTAGCGGGAGGGCCTGATGAGCAGTTCTTC
CDR3: CASSARLAGGPDEQFF

size: few
V: TRBV19
D: TRBD1
J: TRBJ1-2
DNA: TGTGCCAGTTCCCGGACAGGGGGCAACTATGGCTACACCTTC
CDR3: CASSRTGGNYGYTF

size: once
V: TRBV6-5
D: TRBD2
J: TRBJ2-3
DNA: TGTGCCAGCAGCCGGGACTACCAGATTTTGTATTTT
CDR3: CASSRDYQILYF

size: once
V: TRBV10-3
D: TRBD1
J: TRBJ2-1
DNA: TGTGCCATCAGCACTTGGACAGGGGGGTCCTACAATGAGCAGTTCTTC
CDR3: CAISTWTGGSYNEQFF

size: -
V: TRBV5-4
D: TRBD1
J: TRBJ1-2
DNA: TGTGCCAGCAGCTTGGGTCGACAGGGGAATGGCTACACCTTC
CDR3: CASSLGRQGNGYTF

size: -
V: TRBV6-4
D: TRBD1
J: TRBJ1-2
DNA: TGTGCCAGCAGTGCCGGGACAGGGGGCGCGAGGGGTAACTATGGCTACACCTTC
CDR3: CASSAGTGGARGNYGYTF

size: -
V: TRBV9
D: -
J: TRBJ1-3
DNA: TGTGCCAGCAGCGACAGGGATCCTGGAAACACCATATATTTT
CDR3: CASSDRDPGNTIYF

size: -
V: TRBV6-5
D: -
J: TRBJ2-7
DNA: TGTGCCAGCACCACCTCTTACGAGACCTACGAGCAGTACTTC
CDR3: CASTTSYETYEQYF

size: -
V: TRBV28
D: TRBD1
J: TRBJ2-1
DNA: TGTGCCAGCAGTTATGGGACAGGGGGAGGTGAGCAGTTCTTC
CDR3: CASSYGTGGGEQFF

size: -
V: TRBV6-5
D: TRBD1
J: TRBJ2-7
DNA: TGTGCCAGCAGTTACCGGCGGGGGACAGGGGGCTTGGGGCAGTACTTC
CDR3: CASSYRRGTGGLGQYF

size: -
V: TRBV4-2
D: TRBD2
J: TRBJ2-1
DNA: TGTGCCAGCAGCCAATTCCACCCATCTCCTAGCGGGAGGGGGGTCAATGAGCAGTTCTTC
CDR3: CASSQFHPSPSGRGVNEQFF

size: once
V: TRBV27
D: TRBD2
J: TRBJ2-1
DNA: TGTGCCAGCAGTTCGGGACTAGCGGGAGGGCAGTCTGAGCAGTTCTTC
CDR3: CASSSGLAGGQSEQFF

size: -
V: TRBV5-1
D: -
J: TRBJ1-1
DNA: TGCGCCAGCAGCTTGGACAGGGAGGAAGCTTTCTTT
CDR3: CASSLDREEAFF

size: -
V: TRBV5-1
D: TRBD1
J: TRBJ2-6
DNA: TGCGCCAGCAGCTCAGGGGGCGGCGGGGCCAACGTCCTGACTTTC
CDR3: CASSSGGGGANVLTF

size: -
V: TRBV5-6
D: TRBD1
J: TRBJ1-3
DNA: TGTGCCAGCAGTCAACGGACAGGGCCCGAGCCTGGAAACACCATATATTTT
CDR3: CASSQRTGPEPGNTIYF

size: -
V: TRBV5-1
D: -
J: TRBJ2-7
DNA: TGCGCCAGCAGCTTGGGGGCAGAAAATAACGAGCAGTACTTC
CDR3: CASSLGAENNEQYF

size: -
V: TRBV11-3
D: TRBD2
J: TRBJ2-3
DNA: TGTGCCAGCAGCTTAACTAGCGCAGATACGCAGTATTTT
CDR3: CASSLTSADTQYF

size: once
V: TRBV2
D: -
J: TRBJ2-7
DNA: TGTGCCAGCAGTGAAGCTACAGGGAGCTACGAGCAGTACTTC
CDR3: CASSEATGSYEQYF

size: -
V: TRBV11-2
D: -
J: TRBJ2-5
DNA: TGTGCCAGCAGCGGGGGCTGGGAGACCCAGTACTTC
CDR3: CASSGGWETQYF

size: -
V: TRBV5-1
D: TRBD2
J: TRBJ2-7
DNA: TGCGCCAGCTCAATGACGGGGGGTTTCCTTTTGGCAGAGGCCCCCTACGAGCAGTACTTC
CDR3: CASSMTGGFLLAEAPYEQYF

size: -
V: TRBV9
D: TRBD2
J: TRBJ2-1
DNA: TGTGCCAGCAGCGCCGGCGAGAGCGGGAGACGCGAGCAGTTCTTC
CDR3: CASSAGESGRREQFF

size: -
V: TRBV19
D: -
J: TRBJ1-1
DNA: TGTGCCAGTAGTATCTCGGGGATGAACACTGAAGCTTTCTTT
CDR3: CASSISGMNTEAFF

size: -
V: TRBV2
D: -
J: TRBJ2-5
DNA: TGTGCCAGCAGGCCGGGCTCCCGGGGGGAGACCCAGTACTTC
CDR3: CASRPGSRGETQYF

size: -
V: TRBV6-5
D: TRBD1
J: TRBJ1-5
DNA: TGTGCCAGCAGTTACTCCTGGACAGGGGAACAGCCCCAGCATTTT
CDR3: CASSYSWTGEQPQHF

size: -
V: TRBV12-5
D: TRBD1
J: TRBJ2-4
DNA: TGTGCTAGTGGTGTACAGGGGGCCGGAGGAAGAGCCAAAAACATTCAGTACTTC
CDR3: CASGVQGAGGRAKNIQYF

size: -
V: TRBV11-2
D: TRBD1
J: TRBJ2-7
DNA: TGTGCCAGCAGCCCCGGGACAGGACTCTACGAGCAGTACTTC
CDR3: CASSPGTGLYEQYF

size: -
V: TRBV28
D: TRBD1
J: TRBJ2-7
DNA: TGTGCCAGCAGTCCCTGGACAGGGTACTCCTACGAGCAGTACTTC
CDR3: CASSPWTGYSYEQYF

size: -
V: TRBV5-1
D: -
J: TRBJ2-1
DNA: TGCGCCAGCAGCTACGGGAGCCTAGCCTTATTCTCCTACAATGAGCAGTTCTTC
CDR3: CASSYGSLALFSYNEQFF